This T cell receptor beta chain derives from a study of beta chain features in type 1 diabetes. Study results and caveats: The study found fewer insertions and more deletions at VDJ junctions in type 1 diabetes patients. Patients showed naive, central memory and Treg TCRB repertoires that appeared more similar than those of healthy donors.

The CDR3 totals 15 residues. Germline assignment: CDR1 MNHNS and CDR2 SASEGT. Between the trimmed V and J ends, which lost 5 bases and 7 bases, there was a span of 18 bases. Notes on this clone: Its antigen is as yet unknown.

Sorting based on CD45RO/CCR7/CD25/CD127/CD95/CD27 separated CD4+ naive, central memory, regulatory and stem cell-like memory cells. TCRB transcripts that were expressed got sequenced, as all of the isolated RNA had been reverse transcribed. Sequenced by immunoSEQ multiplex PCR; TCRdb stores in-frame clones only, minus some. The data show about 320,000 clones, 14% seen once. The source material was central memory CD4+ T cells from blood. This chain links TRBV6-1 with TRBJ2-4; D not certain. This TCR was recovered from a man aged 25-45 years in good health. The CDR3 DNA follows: TGTGCCAGCAGTTCACAGACGACCGATAAGAACATTCAGTACTTC. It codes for CASSSQTTDKNIQYF.